Listed here is a single T cell receptor (beta chain). The entry originates in a study of shared clonotypes between healthy human individuals. Generated by immunoSEQ multiplex PCR, the TCRdb table keeps only in-frame clones and is missing some. The table has roughly 2.5 million clones, over 85% seen once. Germline assignment: CDR1 LNHDA and CDR2 SQIVND (reference sequence). CDR3 length: 17 residues. V lost 4 bases and J lost 2; bases outside the gene matches: 11. The chain is built from TRBV19 and TRBJ2-7; 10 nucleotides line up with TRBD2. The sample consisted of naive CD4+ T cells sorted from blood. Stated subset: CD45RA+ positively selected. This clonotype originated in a man between 18 and 29 years old in good health. CDR3 coding DNA: TGTGCCAGTAGTAAGGCTAGCGGGAGTAAGTCCCCCTACGAGCAGTACTTC. As protein: CASSKASGSKSPYEQYF.